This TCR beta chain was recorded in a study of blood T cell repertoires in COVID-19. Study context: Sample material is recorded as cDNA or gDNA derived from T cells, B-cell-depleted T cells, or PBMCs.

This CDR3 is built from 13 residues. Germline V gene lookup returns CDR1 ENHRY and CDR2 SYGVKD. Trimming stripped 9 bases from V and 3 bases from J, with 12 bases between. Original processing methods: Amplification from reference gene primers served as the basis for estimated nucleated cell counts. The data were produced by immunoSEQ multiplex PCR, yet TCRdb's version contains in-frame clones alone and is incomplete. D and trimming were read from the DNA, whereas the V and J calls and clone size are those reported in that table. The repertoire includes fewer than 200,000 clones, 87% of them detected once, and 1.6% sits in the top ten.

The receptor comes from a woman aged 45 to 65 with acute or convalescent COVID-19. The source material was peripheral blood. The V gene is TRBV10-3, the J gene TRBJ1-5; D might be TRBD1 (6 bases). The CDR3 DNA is TGTGCCATAAACCGGGACATCAATCAGCCCCAGCATTTT. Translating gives CAINRDINQPQHF.